This record concerns one T cell receptor (beta chain) sequence. Its antigen is unidentified. The sample belongs to a study of vaccination effects on CD4 cells after COVID-19. Viral peptide pool expansion of antigen-specific CD4+ T cells preceded sequencing in the ViraFEST assay. CD4+ T cells were isolated after 10 days of culture. Participants each got two BNT162b2 or mRNA-1273 vaccine doses. Culturing of a few million PBMC per well took place with about 10 IU/ml IL-2 and about 10 ug/ml peptides. The authors exchanged half the medium for IL-2 medium on days 3 and 7. General study results and limits: Within healthy vaccinees, only 1 of 255 vaccine-induced clones displayed cross-reactivity with common cold coronaviruses.

Libraries were prepared by immunoSEQ multiplex PCR; TCRdb keeps only in-frame clonotypes and omits some of them. The sample contains 67,000 or so clones, 75% to 85% of which appear only once. V dropped 4 bases and J dropped 2 bases, with 6 bases sitting between them. CDR1 SQVTM and CDR2 ANQGSEA come from the germline V gene. This CDR3 is 12 amino acids long. The rearrangement uses TRBV29-1 and TRBJ1-5, with a possible D match to TRBD1 (5 bases). This material consisted of CD4+ T cells from PBMCs cultured with HCoV-229E spike peptides, taken after COVID-19 vaccination. The receptor was isolated from a human donor who received a COVID-19 vaccine. Written as DNA, the CDR3 is TGCAGCGTTGGGGGGGGCAATCAGCCCCAGCATTTT. The encoded protein is CSVGGGNQPQHF.